The 13 T cell receptor beta chains listed next were all sequenced from one sample in a study of blood T cell repertoires in COVID-19. Sequencing was performed with immunoSEQ multiplex PCR; in TCRdb, only in-frame clones are kept and a portion is missing. In the table there are around 180,000 clones, around 80% of which are singletons. The specimen sequenced was PBMCs or T cells enriched from blood (not recorded which). These receptors all come from a man in his fifties who had recovered from COVID-19.

This sequence joins TRBV12-1 and TRBJ1-1; the table calls TRBD1, which could not be checked here. TRBV12-1 is a listed pseudogene. The CDR3 extends over 15 amino acids. CDR3 DNA: TGTGCCAGCAGCGCCACCAGGTTTACGAACACTGAAGCTTTCTTT. It specifies CASSATRFTNTEAFF.

The chain couples TRBV19 to TRBJ2-7, with 8 bases matching TRBD2. Trimming took 5 bases from V and 2 from J; bases not matched to a gene: 11. CDR1 LNHDA and CDR2 SQIVND come from the germline V gene (reference sequence). This CDR3 contains 16 residues. The CDR3 region is CASSPAGGRGAYEQYF. The CDR3 DNA reads as TGTGCCAGTAGTCCCGCCGGCGGGCGGGGGGCCTACGAGCAGTACTTC.

A few counts support this clone. This chain uses TRBV7-6 with TRBJ1-1; D gene unclear. CDR3 size: 15 residues. Looked up from germline, CDR1 is SGHVS and CDR2 is FNYEAQ. V lost 4 bases to trimming and J lost 5 bases, with 17 bases between them. CDR3 sequence reads: CASSSVTLSTTEAFF. The DNA for the CDR3 is TGTGCCAGCAGCTCGGTGACACTTTCCACAACTGAAGCTTTCTTT. Based on the CDR3 plus reference TRBV7-6 and TRBJ1-1, the full variable domain is GAGVSQSPRYKVTKRGQDVALRCDPISGHVSLYWYRQALGQGPEFLTYFNYEAQQDKSGLPNDRFSAERPEGSISTLTIQRTEQRDSAMYRCASSSVTLSTTEAFFGQGTRLTVV.

V is TRBV7-2 and J is TRBJ2-2; TRBD1 matches at 10 bases. Germline-derived CDR1 and CDR2 are SGHTA and FQGNSA. This CDR3 is built from 16 residues. The V segment lost 0 bases and the J segment 6 bases; nucleotides outside the gene matches: 4. In DNA form, the CDR3 reads TGTGCCAGCAGCTTAGCGGGACAGGGGACGGCCGGGGAGCTGTTTTTT. Its translation: CASSLAGQGTAGELFF.

The gene calls are TRBV5-5 and TRBJ1-5; TRBD1 agrees at 9 bases. V dropped 5 bases and J dropped 0; count of bases not matched to a gene: 6. This CDR3 spans 16 amino acids. The germline CDR1 and CDR2 sequences are SGHKS and YYEKEE (reference sequence). In nucleotides, the CDR3 is TGTGCCAGCAGACCGGGACAGGGAAGTAGCAATCAGCCCCAGCATTTT. Protein: CASRPGQGSSNQPQHF.

The count of this clone is one. The chain carries TRBV7-3 and TRBJ2-1, with TRBD2 identical over 9 bases. V dropped 2 bases and J dropped 10; count of bases not matched to a gene: 6. Germline-derived CDR1 and CDR2 are SGHTA and FQGTGA. The CDR3 length is 14 residues. This CDR3 reads CASSLGGGAREQFF. CDR3 coding DNA: TGTGCCAGCAGCTTAGGCGGGGGGGCCAGGGAGCAGTTCTTC.

The chain uses TRBV18 and TRBJ2-7, with 10 nucleotides matching TRBD1. V dropped 2 bases and J dropped 4; count of bases not matched to a gene: 2. The CDR3 has 14 residues. Germline V gives CDR1 KGHSH, CDR2 LQKENI. The CDR3 sequence is CASSPGTGVYEQYF. DNA for the CDR3: TGTGCCAGCTCACCAGGGACAGGGGTATACGAGCAGTACTTC.

The rearrangement uses TRBV4-2 and TRBJ2-7; 7 nucleotides line up with TRBD1. The J segment lost 4 bases and the V segment lost 1 base, leaving 10 bases of the junction unmatched. CDR1 and CDR2 from the germline V gene are LGHNA and YNFKEQ. The CDR3 has 16 residues. The CDR3 sequence: CASSQAGGESTYEQYF. The CDR3 DNA reads as TGTGCCAGCAGCCAAGCAGGGGGTGAGAGCACTTACGAGCAGTACTTC.

V usage is TRBV28 and J usage is TRBJ2-1, with D perhaps TRBD1 (6 bases). There are 15 residues in the CDR3. The germline gives CDR1 MDHEN, CDR2 SYDVKM. The V end was cut by 5 bases, the J end by 4 bases, with 15 bases between. As DNA, the CDR3 is TGTGCCAGCAGTAGTCCCAGGGGCAGATACAATGAGCAGTTCTTC. Residues: CASSSPRGRYNEQFF. The variable domain in full, completed from reference TRBV28 and TRBJ2-1, reads DVKVTQSSRYLVKRTGEKVFLECVQDMDHENMFWYRQDPGLGLRLIYFSYDVKMKEKGDIPEGYSVSREKKERFSLILESASTNQTSMYLCASSSPRGRYNEQFFGPGTRLTVL.

This chain links TRBV4-1 with TRBJ2-7, with 9 bases that match TRBD1. This CDR3 has 15 residues. J gave up 4 bases and V 4 bases, and 8 bases lay outside the gene matches. CDR1 is MGHRA, CDR2 YSYEKL, per germline. CDR3 DNA: TGCGCCAGCAGCCTTCACGACAGGGGGATATACGAGCAGTACTTC. Its translation is CASSLHDRGIYEQYF.

The V call is TRBV6-6, the J call TRBJ2-1; unclear D gene. The V end lost 6 bases, the J end lost 0 bases, and 9 bases lay between the germline ends. CDR3 length: 14 residues. Germline CDR1 is MNHNY and CDR2 is SVGAGI (reference sequence). In DNA, the CDR3 is TGTGCCAGCAGCTCACACAGCTCCTACAATGAGCAGTTCTTC. Amino acid sequence: CASSSHSSYNEQFF.

The genes are TRBV27 and TRBJ1-6; D is perhaps TRBD1 (5 bases). The CDR3 totals 16 residues. V lost 5 bases and J 8 bases, leaving 19 bases between the germline ends. The V gene's germline CDR1 is MNHEY and CDR2 SMNVEV (reference sequence). The CDR3 DNA sequence: TGTGCCAGCAGTGCCGACTGGGGCGAAAGGGATTCACCCCTCCACTTT. This encodes CASSADWGERDSPLHF.

The chain uses TRBV3-1 (or the pseudogene TRBV3-2) and TRBJ1-2; possible D gene TRBD1, 5 bases. Germline CDR1 and CDR2: LGHDT and YNNKEL (reference sequence). This CDR3 region has 17 residues. V was clipped by 4 bases and J by 7 bases, with 25 bases between them. CDR3 amino acids: CASSRPRAQPAQGGYTF. For the CDR3, the DNA is TGTGCCAGCAGCCGTCCCAGGGCACAACCAGCGCAGGGTGGCTACACCTTC.